In its sample, the clone carrying this TCR beta chain was seen a few times. Germline values: CDR1 SGHTA, CDR2 FQGNSA. The V segment lost 3 bases and the J segment 4 bases; nucleotides outside the gene matches: 3. The CDR3 contains 14 residues. The data are from a study of blood T cell repertoires in COVID-19. The assay was immunoSEQ multiplex PCR, and TCRdb's table has in-frame clones only and misses some. This table has approximately 210,000 clones, more than 70% appearing once. The clonotype originates from a woman aged 18-29 years who had recovered from COVID-19. The sequenced material came from PBMCs or T cells enriched from blood (not recorded which). The V gene is TRBV7-2, the J gene TRBJ2-1; 7 bases agree with TRBD2. The CDR3 DNA is TGTGCCAGCAGCTTTCGGGACTATTACAATGAGCAGTTCTTC. This encodes CASSFRDYYNEQFF.